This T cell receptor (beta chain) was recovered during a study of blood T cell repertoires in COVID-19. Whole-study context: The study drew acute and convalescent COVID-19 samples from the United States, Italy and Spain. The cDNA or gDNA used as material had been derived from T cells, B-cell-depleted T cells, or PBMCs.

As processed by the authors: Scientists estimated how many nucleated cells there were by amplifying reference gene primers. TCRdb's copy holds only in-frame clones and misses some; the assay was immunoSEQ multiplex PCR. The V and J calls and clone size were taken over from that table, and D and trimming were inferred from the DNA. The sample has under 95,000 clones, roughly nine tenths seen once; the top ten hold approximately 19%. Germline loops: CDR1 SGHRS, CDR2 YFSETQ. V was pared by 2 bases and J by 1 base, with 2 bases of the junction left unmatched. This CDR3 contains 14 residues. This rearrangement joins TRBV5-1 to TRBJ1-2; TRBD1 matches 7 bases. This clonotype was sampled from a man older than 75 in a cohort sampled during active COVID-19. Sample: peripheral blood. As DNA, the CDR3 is TGCGCCAGCAGCTTTGGACAGGTTAACTATGGCTACACCTTC. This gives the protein CASSFGQVNYGYTF.